Shown below are 28 T cell receptor beta chains from a single sample sequenced in a study of T cell clonality in common variable immunodeficiency. Measured with immunoSEQ multiplex PCR; TCRdb has only the in-frame clones, and not every one. This sample comprises over 55,000 clones, none seen once only. The source material was peripheral blood mononuclear cells. These receptors were taken from a person aged 18 to 70 in good health.

This clone was counted ten times or more. The sequenced part of the CDR3 DNA is TGTGCCAGCAGTGACTCGGCTAGCGCCGCCTACGAG. This codes for CASSDSASAAYE. The whole CDR3 sequence is CASSDSASAAYEQYF. The chain links TRBV2 to TRBJ2-7; D perhaps matches TRBD2 (6 bases). The read comes to an end 3 residues before the CDR3 does, leaving the germline J gene to fill in the end. The CDR3 sequence is 15 residues long. CDR1 and CDR2 from the germline V gene are SNHLY and FYNNEI. V lost 3 bases to trimming and J lost 2 bases, with 14 bases between them.

At least ten counts were recorded for this clone. Read data end 3 residues before the CDR3 end; the end is taken from the germline J gene. This sequence joins TRBV7-3 and TRBJ2-1, with TRBD1 identical over 11 bases. Per the germline V gene, CDR1 is SGHTA and CDR2 is FQGTGA. The CDR3 has 14 residues. V lost 2 bases, J lost 6 bases, and 0 bases stayed unmatched. This chain's CDR3 is CASSLGTGGNEQFF. The sequenced part of the CDR3 DNA is TGTGCCAGCAGCTTAGGGACAGGGGGCAATGAG.

This clone was recorded many times. From the germline J gene comes the end of the CDR3, since the read stops 3 residues before it. The V and J genes are TRBV19 and TRBJ2-1; 14 bases are a match to TRBD2. Germline CDR1 reads LNHDA; CDR2 reads SQIVND (reference sequence). V lost 6 bases and J lost 2; bases outside the gene matches: 6. The CDR3 has 17 residues. This CDR3 is CASSETSGRDAYNEQFF. Incomplete CDR3 DNA: TGTGCCAGTAGCGAGACTAGCGGGAGGGACGCCTACAATGAG.

This clone was seen ten or more times. The CDR3 extends 3 residues past the end of the read, so its final part is completed from the germline J gene. The chain is built from TRBV18 and TRBJ1-1; D perhaps matches TRBD1 (6 bases). Trimming removed 5 bases from V and 1 base from J, with 14 bases in between. The CDR3 covers 15 residues. Germline CDR1 and CDR2: KGHSH and LQKENI. The CDR3 bases that were read are TGTGCCAGCTCAGAAGCCGGGACACAGAACACTGAA. Translation: CASSEAGTQNTE. The entire CDR3 reads CASSEAGTQNTEAFF.

Many counts were recorded for this clone. The sequenced fragment ends 3 residues before the CDR3 boundary, so the rest is inferred from the germline J gene. This chain connects TRBV18 to TRBJ1-6; the D gene is possibly TRBD1 (5 bases). Looked up from germline, CDR1 is KGHSH and CDR2 is LQKENI. The ends were cut back, 3 bases at V and 8 bases at J, with 8 bases in the middle. This CDR3 contains 13 residues. This CDR3 is CASSPRADSPLHF. CDR3 DNA, as far as it was read: TGTGCCAGCTCACCCAGGGCTGATTCACCC.

Many counts were recorded for this clone. With the read ending 3 residues before the CDR3 end, the germline J gene is used to fill in that end. V is TRBV20-1 and J is TRBJ1-1, with 10 bases fitting TRBD1. Germline V gives CDR1 DFQATT, CDR2 SNEGSKA (reference sequence). The V segment lost 3 bases and the J segment 3 bases; nucleotides outside the gene matches: 7. The CDR3 is made up of 15 amino acids. The CDR3 spells CSASLIGTGDTEAFF. The DNA read from the CDR3 is TGCAGTGCTAGCCTGATCGGGACAGGGGACACTGAA.

This clone has at least ten counts. The CDR3 loop is CASSGSGSSSYEQYF. CDR3 DNA, as far as it was read: TGTGCCAGTAGTGGTAGCGGGAGCAGCTCCTACGAG. This chain uses TRBV19 with TRBJ2-7; 9 bases match TRBD2. The read stops 3 residues short of the end of the CDR3; the missing end is completed from the germline J gene. The V and J ends lost 5 bases and 0 bases, in that order; junction bases with no gene match: 5. Germline assignment: CDR1 LNHDA and CDR2 SQIVND (reference sequence). CDR3 size: 15 residues.

Many counts were recorded for this clone. The sequence runs out 3 residues before the end of the CDR3; the remainder is reconstructed from the germline J gene. Different DNA sequences within this sample yield the same CDR3. This chain links TRBV29-1 with TRBJ2-1; 10 nucleotides align to TRBD1. With 6 bases clipped from V and 4 bases from J, the junction kept 0 bases outside the gene matches. CDR1 and CDR2 (germline): SQVTM, ANQGSEA. This CDR3 has 12 amino acids. The CDR3 loop is CSVDRGYNEQFF. Partial CDR3 DNA: TGCAGCGTGGACAGGGGGTACAATGAG.

This clone was recorded many times. The read terminates 3 residues ahead of where the CDR3 ends, so the germline J gene completes it. This sequence joins TRBV20-1 and TRBJ2-7; D may be TRBD1 (6 bases). With 2 bases removed from V and 5 bases from J, the gap between germline ends came to 13 bases. Per germline, CDR1 DFQATT and CDR2 SNEGSKA (reference sequence). The CDR3 extends over 13 amino acids. The CDR3: CSARKQGVDEQYF. The sequenced CDR3 bases are TGCAGTGCTAGAAAACAGGGCGTCGACGAG.

Ten or more counts support this clone. The read comes to an end 3 residues before the CDR3 does, leaving the germline J gene to fill in the end. The V gene is TRBV20-1, the J gene TRBJ2-5, with TRBD2 identical over 11 bases. Germline loops: CDR1 DFQATT, CDR2 SNEGSKA (reference sequence). Losses at the gene ends were 5 bases for V and 2 bases for J; bases not matched to a gene: 7. CDR3 length equals 15 residues. CDR3 DNA (partial): TGCAGTGCTCATCCGACTAGCGGGGATCAAGAGACC. This encodes CSAHPTSGDQET. The CDR3 as a whole reads CSAHPTSGDQETQYF.

Ten or more counts support this clone. The CDR3 protein is CSARDFAGVGETQYF. CDR3 bases read: TGCAGTGCTAGAGATTTCGCGGGAGTAGGAGAGACC. The chain is built from TRBV20-1 and TRBJ2-5, with TRBD2 matching over 7 bases. With the read ending 3 residues before the CDR3 end, the germline J gene is used to fill in that end. Germline CDR1 and CDR2: DFQATT and SNEGSKA (reference sequence). J gave up 4 bases and V 0 bases, and 8 bases lay outside the gene matches. The CDR3 spans 15 residues.

This clone was seen repeatedly, ten times or more. The read is 3 residues too short to cover the CDR3 end, so that end is filled in from the germline J gene. The chain combines TRBV20-1 with TRBJ2-4, with TRBD1 as a possible D gene (5 bases). The CDR3 has 15 residues. V gave up 3 bases and J gave up 6 bases, with 18 bases separating them. The germline V gene has CDR1 DFQATT and CDR2 SNEGSKA (reference sequence). Partial CDR3 DNA: TGCAGTGCTAGCCCCGAACAGGACCACCTAAACATT. Protein sequence: CSASPEQDHLNI. The whole CDR3 reads CSASPEQDHLNIQYF.

This clone was seen at least ten times. The sequenced CDR3 bases are TGTGCCAGTAGTACGGCTCTAGAGGCAGATACG. The encoded protein is CASSTALEADT. The CDR3 reads in full as CASSTALEADTQYF. The V call is TRBV19, the J call TRBJ2-3; no definite D call. The read terminates 3 residues before the CDR3 end, so the remaining end is supplied by the germline J gene. CDR1 LNHDA and CDR2 SQIVND come from the germline V gene (reference sequence). This CDR3 contains 14 residues. V was cut by 4 bases and J by 4 bases, with 12 bases left in between.

In its sample, this clone was seen many times. The CDR3 is cut off 3 residues early in the read; its end comes from the germline J gene. This rearrangement joins TRBV27 to TRBJ2-1; perhaps TRBD2 as D (6 bases). V was pared by 2 bases and J by 8 bases, with 13 bases between. There are 14 residues in the CDR3. Germline V lookup: CDR1 MNHEY, CDR2 SMNVEV (reference sequence). Incomplete CDR3 DNA: TGTGCCAGCAGTTTAAGGAACCGGAGGGATGAG. The encoded protein is CASSLRNRRDE. The full CDR3 sequence reads CASSLRNRRDEQFF.

The sample holds many counts of this clone. The read is 3 residues too short to cover the CDR3 end, so that end is filled in from the germline J gene. The chain has TRBV28 and TRBJ2-7; 7 nucleotides match TRBD1. Trimming removed 6 bases from V and 3 bases from J; junction bases left unmatched: 11. CDR1 is MDHEN, CDR2 SYDVKM, per germline. The CDR3 totals 15 residues. This CDR3 is CASRIPGGEFYEQYF. The CDR3 DNA, read in part, is TGTGCCAGCAGGATTCCAGGGGGTGAATTCTACGAG. The full variable domain, rest sourced from reference TRBV28 and TRBJ2-7, is DVKVTQSSRYLVKRTGEKVFLECVQDMDHENMFWYRQDPGLGLRLIYFSYDVKMKEKGDIPEGYSVSREKKERFSLILESASTNQTSMYLCASRIPGGEFYEQYFGPGTRLTVT.

This clone was counted at least ten times. With the read ending 3 residues before the CDR3 end, the germline J gene is used to fill in that end. The rearrangement uses TRBV19 and TRBJ2-1, with TRBD1 as a possible D gene (6 bases). Trimming took 7 bases from V and 9 from J, leaving 19 bases between them. Germline V CDR1 and CDR2: LNHDA, SQIVND (reference sequence). The CDR3 totals 14 residues. The CDR3 DNA, read in part, is TGTGCCAGTAATACCGGGACACCGTCTAGTGAG. This gives the protein CASNTGTPSSE. The CDR3, in full, reads CASNTGTPSSEQFF.

Ten or more counts support this clone. Read sequence stops 3 residues before the CDR3 end, and the germline J gene provides the missing end. The J gene is TRBJ2-1, the V gene TRBV28; TRBD2 agrees at 15 bases. After removal of 4 bases from V and 3 bases from J, the junction contained 7 bases not matched to a gene. The V gene's germline CDR1 is MDHEN and CDR2 SYDVKM. This CDR3 comprises 18 residues. The CDR3 here is CASSSGLAGGPIYNEQFF. The CDR3 bases that were read are TGTGCCAGCAGTTCCGGACTAGCGGGAGGGCCCATCTACAATGAG. Full variable domain (outside the CDR3, taken from reference TRBV28 and TRBJ2-1): DVKVTQSSRYLVKRTGEKVFLECVQDMDHENMFWYRQDPGLGLRLIYFSYDVKMKEKGDIPEGYSVSREKKERFSLILESASTNQTSMYLCASSSGLAGGPIYNEQFFGPGTRLTVL.

This clone was found many times. The CDR3 is cut off 3 residues early in the read; its end comes from the germline J gene. The V and J genes are TRBV28 and TRBJ2-4, with a tentative D call TRBD2 (6 bases). The CDR3 loop spans 18 amino acids. The germline V and J ends were trimmed by 6 bases and 0 bases, with 21 bases remaining between them. Looked up from germline, CDR1 is MDHEN and CDR2 is SYDVKM. The CDR3 sequence is CASRGAGGPTLAKNIQYF. Partial CDR3 DNA: TGTGCCAGCAGGGGAGCGGGCGGGCCCACCCTAGCCAAAAACATT.

In this sample, this clone turned up many times. At one of its ends the junction is not consistent with the germline gene, which may arise from a read error. The DNA ends 3 residues before the CDR3 does, and the rest of the CDR3 is filled in from the germline J gene. This chain links TRBV4-2 with TRBJ2-1, with TRBD2 identical over 11 bases. The CDR3 consists of 17 residues. Germline values: CDR1 LGHNA, CDR2 YNFKEQ. CDR3 in amino acids: CASSQEEGLAAYNEQFF. CDR3 DNA (partial): TGCGCCAGCAGCCAAGAGGAGGGACTAGCGGCCTACAATGAG.

This clone was found many times. The missing CDR3 end, 3 residues past where the read stops, is filled in from the germline J gene. The rearrangement links TRBV2 to TRBJ2-3; 9 nucleotides match TRBD1. Germline CDR1 and CDR2: SNHLY and FYNNEI. The V gene end was trimmed by 4 bases and the J gene end by 4 bases; junction bases not matched to a gene: 6. CDR3 length: 15 residues. The part of the CDR3 DNA that was read is TGTGCCAGCAGTGTGGGACAGGGCTTTTCAGATACG. Residues: CASSVGQGFSDT. The complete CDR3 reads CASSVGQGFSDTQYF. The full variable domain, in which reference TRBV2 and TRBJ2-3 provide the parts outside the CDR3, is EPEVTQTPSHQVTQMGQEVILRCVPISNHLYFYWYRQILGQKVEFLVSFYNNEISEKSEIFDDQFSVERPDGSNFTLKIRSTKLEDSAMYFCASSVGQGFSDTQYFGPGTRLTVL.

This clone was detected many times. The missing CDR3 end, 3 residues past where the read stops, is filled in from the germline J gene. The V call is TRBV18, the J call TRBJ2-1; D is ambiguous. The CDR3 is 14 amino acids. V was trimmed by 2 bases and J by 4 bases, leaving 9 bases between them. CDR1 KGHSH and CDR2 LQKENI come from the germline V gene. Incomplete CDR3 DNA: TGTGCCAGCTCACCAAATGCGGCGTACAATGAG. It is translated as CASSPNAAYNE. The CDR3 in full is CASSPNAAYNEQFF.

This clone was seen repeatedly, ten times or more. The CDR3 end falls 3 residues outside the read, so it is completed with the germline J gene. The rearrangement links TRBV20-1 to TRBJ2-1, with 7 bases matching TRBD2. Germline lookup yields CDR1 DFQATT and CDR2 SNEGSKA (reference sequence). The CDR3 extends over 14 amino acids. With 1 base clipped from V and 3 bases from J, the junction kept 3 bases outside the gene matches. CDR3 residues: CSARVSGVYNEQFF. CDR3 DNA, as far as it was read: TGCAGTGCTAGAGTGAGCGGGGTCTACAATGAG.

This clone was seen at least ten times. With the read ending 3 residues before the CDR3 end, the germline J gene is used to fill in that end. The rearrangement links TRBV11-2 to TRBJ2-7; weak D call: TRBD1 (6 bases). This CDR3 is 13 amino acids long. The germline V gene has CDR1 SGHAT and CDR2 FQNNGV. Between the trimmed V and J ends, which lost 3 bases and 2 bases, there was a span of 8 bases. The sequenced CDR3 bases are TGTGCCAGCAGCTTCGGACAGACCTACGAG. Its protein product is CASSFGQTYE. In full, the CDR3 is CASSFGQTYEQYF. Drawing the rest from reference TRBV11-2 and TRBJ2-7, the complete variable domain is EAGVAQSPRYKIIEKRQSVAFWCNPISGHATLYWYQQILGQGPKLLIQFQNNGVVDDSQLPKDRFSAERLKGVDSTLKIQPAKLEDSAVYLCASSFGQTYEQYFGPGTRLTVT.

This clone was detected a few times. The observed sequence ends 3 residues before the CDR3 terminus, with the missing tail filled in from the germline J gene. The J gene is TRBJ1-5, the V gene TRBV7-9, with TRBD1 as a possible D gene (5 bases). The CDR3 length is 14 residues. Germline V gene data show CDR1 as SEHNR and CDR2 as FQNEAQ (reference sequence). Trimming removed 4 bases at V and 2 bases at J, with 9 bases between. The CDR3 spells CASSSQGRNQPQHF. CDR3 bases read: TGTGCCAGCAGCTCTCAGGGTCGCAATCAGCCC.

This clone was detected many times. The CDR3 end lies 3 residues beyond the end of the read and is filled in from the germline J gene. J is TRBJ2-2 and V is TRBV23-1, with 7 bases aligning to TRBD2. TRBV23-1 is designated an ORF whose function remains uncertain. Germline trimming cut 2 bases from V and 1 base from J; bases unmatched to any gene: 7. This CDR3 comprises 17 residues. CDR3 loop: CASSQGSGEKNTGELFF. CDR3 DNA (partial): TGCGCCAGCAGTCAAGGGAGCGGGGAGAAGAACACCGGGGAG.

This clone was counted many times. The CDR3 is cut off 3 residues early in the read; its end comes from the germline J gene. The genes are TRBV30 and TRBJ2-3, with 7 bases lining up with TRBD2. V trimming: 8 bases; J trimming: 2 bases; junction bases outside the gene matches: 7. The CDR3 contains 13 residues. Germline lookup yields CDR1 GTSNPN and CDR2 SVGIG (reference sequence). The sequenced part of the CDR3 DNA is TGTGCCACCCCAGCGGGAAACACAGATACG. Amino acids: CATPAGNTDT. The full CDR3 protein reads CATPAGNTDTQYF.

This clone has ten or more counts. The missing CDR3 end, 3 residues past where the read stops, is filled in from the germline J gene. The chain carries TRBV5-8 and TRBJ1-5, with D possibly matching TRBD1 (6 bases). The CDR3 loop spans 12 amino acids. V shed 8 bases and J shed 5 bases, with 11 bases lying between them. Germline CDR1 is SGHTS and CDR2 is YDEGEE. Here the CDR3 reads CASQGHDQPQHF. The DNA read from the CDR3 is TGTGCCAGTCAGGGGCACGATCAGCCC.

This clone was counted at least ten times. The observed sequence ends 3 residues before the CDR3 terminus, with the missing tail filled in from the germline J gene. This chain connects TRBV18 to TRBJ2-4; D may be TRBD2 (5 bases). V lost 4 bases and J lost 5, with 12 bases in between. The CDR3 contains 14 residues. Germline values: CDR1 KGHSH, CDR2 LQKENI. CDR3 in amino acids: CASSLLGSENIQYF. The part of the CDR3 DNA that was read is TGTGCCAGCTCACTATTGGGTAGCGAAAACATT.